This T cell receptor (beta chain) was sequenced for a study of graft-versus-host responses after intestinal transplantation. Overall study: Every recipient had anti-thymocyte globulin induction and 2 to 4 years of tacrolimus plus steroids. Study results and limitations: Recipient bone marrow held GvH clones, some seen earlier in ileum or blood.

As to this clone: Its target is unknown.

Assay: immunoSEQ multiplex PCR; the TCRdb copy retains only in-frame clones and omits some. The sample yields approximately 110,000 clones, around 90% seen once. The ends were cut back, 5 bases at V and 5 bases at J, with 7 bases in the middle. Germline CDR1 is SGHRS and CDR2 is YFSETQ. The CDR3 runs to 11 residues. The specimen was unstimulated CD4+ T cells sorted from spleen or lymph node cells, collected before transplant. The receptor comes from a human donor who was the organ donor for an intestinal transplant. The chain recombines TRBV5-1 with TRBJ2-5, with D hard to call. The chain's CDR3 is CASRLIETQYF. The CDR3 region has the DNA TGCGCCAGCAGGTTGATTGAGACCCAGTACTTC. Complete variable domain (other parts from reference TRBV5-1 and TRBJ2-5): KAGVTQTPRYLIKTRGQQVTLSCSPISGHRSVSWYQQTPGQGLQFLFEYFSETQRNKGNFPGRFSGRQFSNSRSEMNVSTLELGDSALYLCASRLIETQYFGPGTRLLVL.